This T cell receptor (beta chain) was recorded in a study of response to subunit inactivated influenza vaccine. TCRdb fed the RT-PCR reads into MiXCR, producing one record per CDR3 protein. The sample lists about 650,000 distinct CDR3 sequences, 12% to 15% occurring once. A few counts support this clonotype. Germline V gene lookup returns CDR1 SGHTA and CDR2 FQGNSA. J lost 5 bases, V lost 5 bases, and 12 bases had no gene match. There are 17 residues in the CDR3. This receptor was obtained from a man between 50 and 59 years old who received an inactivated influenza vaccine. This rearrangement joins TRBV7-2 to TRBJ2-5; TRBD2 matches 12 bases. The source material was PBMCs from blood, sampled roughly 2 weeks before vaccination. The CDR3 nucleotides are TGTGCCAGCAGCCCCCGAACCAGGACTAGCGGGGAGGAGACCCAGTACTTC. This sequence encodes CASSPRTRTSGEETQYF.